This T cell receptor (beta chain) appears in the sequencing data of a study of CD8 T cells in ankylosing spondylitis. Findings and caveats of the study: Some of these motif variants have turned up before, in reports on reactive arthritis synovial fluid and blood. Blood of patients with ankylosing spondylitis appeared to be characterized by a TCR beta motif of seven or eight highly homologous variants.

This clonotype was recorded a few times. What it binds is not known. TCRdb re-called the 5' RACE reads with MiXCR, one entry per CDR3 protein. In the table there are fewer than 400,000 distinct CDR3 sequences, 7% to 9% of which are singletons. This receptor was identified in a male donor with ankylosing spondylitis. The source material was blood, either unsorted or a sorted T cell fraction (not recorded which).

The CDR3 loop is CSARTAVGNEKLFF. In nucleotides, the CDR3 is TGCAGTGCTAGGACAGCGGTGGGAAATGAAAAACTGTTTTTT. The chain uses TRBV20-1 and TRBJ1-4; tentatively, D is TRBD1 (5 bases). This CDR3 comprises 14 residues. The germline V and J ends were trimmed by 3 bases and 5 bases, with 13 bases remaining between them. Germline V CDR1 and CDR2: DFQATT, SNEGSKA (reference sequence).